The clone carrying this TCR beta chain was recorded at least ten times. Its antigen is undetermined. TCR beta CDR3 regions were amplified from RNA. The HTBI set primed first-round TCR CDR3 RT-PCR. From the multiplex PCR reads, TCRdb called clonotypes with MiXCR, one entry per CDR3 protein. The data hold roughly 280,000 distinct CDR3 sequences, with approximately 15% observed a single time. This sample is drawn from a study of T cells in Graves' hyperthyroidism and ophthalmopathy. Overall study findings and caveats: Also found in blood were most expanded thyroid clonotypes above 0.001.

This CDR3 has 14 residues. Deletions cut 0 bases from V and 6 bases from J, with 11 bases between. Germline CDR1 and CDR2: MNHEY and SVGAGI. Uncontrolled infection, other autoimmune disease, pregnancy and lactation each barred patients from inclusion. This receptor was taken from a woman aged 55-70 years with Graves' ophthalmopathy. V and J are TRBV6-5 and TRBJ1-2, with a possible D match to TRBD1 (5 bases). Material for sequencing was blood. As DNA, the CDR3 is TGTGCCAGCAGTTACTCTCAGGGCATTAATGGCTACACCTTC. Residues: CASSYSQGINGYTF.